This is a list of T cell receptor beta chains from one sample in a study of cytomegalovirus exposure and HLA in healthy donors. Sequencing used immunoSEQ multiplex PCR; TCRdb keeps in-frame clones, though not all of them. The sample gives under 200,000 clones, roughly 80% of which show up once; 2% to 3% is in the top ten. The sequenced sample was PBMCs. The receptors shown here come from a woman aged 50 to 60 in good health and CMV-seropositive. Both conserved end residues are part of each CDR3. The D gene is left open where the match is weak. Size tells how often a clone was seen (once, few, many) or the class of an expanded clone, and some rows leave it out.

D,V,J,size,CDR3,DNA
NA,TRBV4-1,TRBJ2-7,once,CASSQDHSYEQYF,TGCGCCAGCAGCCAAGACCACAGCTACGAGCAGTACTTC
NA,TRBV5-6,TRBJ1-4,NA,CASGSRHRITNEKLFF,TGTGCCAGCGGCTCCCGACACAGGATTACTAATGAAAAACTGTTTTTT
TRBD1,TRBV28,TRBJ1-4,NA,CASGQGTSLEKLFF,TGTGCCAGCGGACAGGGAACAAGTCTTGAAAAACTGTTTTTT
TRBD2,TRBV9,TRBJ2-1,NA,CASSVESSGVGEQFF,TGTGCCAGCAGCGTAGAGAGTAGCGGGGTGGGTGAGCAGTTCTTC
TRBD1,TRBV5-4,TRBJ1-2,NA,CASSLEQGAGGYTF,TGTGCCAGCAGCTTGGAGCAGGGGGCTGGAGGCTACACCTTC
NA,TRBV23-1,TRBJ2-7,NA,CASSQYGETHQPYEQYF,TGCGCCAGCAGTCAATACGGAGAGACCCACCAACCCTACGAGCAGTACTTC
NA,TRBV5-1,TRBJ2-3,NA,CASSPGMGTDTQYF,TGCGCCAGCAGCCCGGGGATGGGCACAGATACGCAGTATTTT
TRBD1,TRBV5-1,TRBJ1-5,once,CASSAGTDSNQPQHF,TGCGCCAGCAGCGCCGGGACAGATAGCAATCAGCCCCAGCATTTT
NA,TRBV6-6,TRBJ2-7,NA,CASSRGKGGEQYF,TGTGCCAGCAGCCGAGGGAAAGGGGGCGAGCAGTACTTC
NA,TRBV11-2,TRBJ1-1,NA,CASSLGRVNTEAFF,TGTGCCAGCAGCTTAGGACGGGTGAACACTGAAGCTTTCTTT
NA,TRBV7-2,TRBJ1-4,few,CASSLGGGTANEKLFF,TGTGCCAGCAGTCTAGGGGGGGGGACGGCTAATGAAAAACTGTTTTTT
NA,TRBV9,TRBJ2-3,NA,CASSVDISTDTQYF,TGTGCCAGCAGCGTAGACATTAGCACAGATACGCAGTATTTT